This T cell receptor (beta chain) was recorded in a study of response to subunit inactivated influenza vaccine. TCRdb fed the RT-PCR reads into MiXCR, producing one record per CDR3 protein. The sample consists of 500,000 to 600,000 distinct CDR3 sequences, 10% to 15% of them appearing once. The CDR3 has 13 amino acids. Germline V CDR1 and CDR2: MNHNS, SASEGT. Between the trimmed V and J ends, which lost 6 bases and 5 bases, there was a span of 11 bases. The TCR originated in a man over 45 who received an inactivated influenza vaccine. The chain has TRBV6-1 and TRBJ1-5, with D maybe TRBD1 (6 bases). The sequencing here drew on PBMCs from blood, taken about 40 days after vaccination. The CDR3 sequence: CASRTQGDQPQHF. The CDR3, as DNA: TGTGCCAGCAGGACACAGGGCGATCAGCCCCAGCATTTT.